This is a list of T cell receptor beta chains from one sample in a study of shared clonotypes between healthy human individuals. The assay was immunoSEQ multiplex PCR, and TCRdb's table has in-frame clones only and misses some. The repertoire holds about 2,100,000 clones, with 93% as singletons. Sequenced: naive CD8+ T cells from PBMCs. These receptors all come from a young man in good health. Some clones in this sample may be carry-over from other donors' samples. Both conserved end residues are part of each CDR3. The order of the fields is V gene, J gene, CDR3 protein.

V gene: TRBV7-3
J gene: TRBJ2-1
CDR3 protein: CASSTGLAGGNEQFF

V gene: TRBV6-6
J gene: TRBJ1-5
CDR3 protein: CASSSLGPYSNQPQHF

V gene: TRBV7-9
J gene: TRBJ1-3
CDR3 protein: CASSLALGGTFGNTIYF

V gene: TRBV27
J gene: TRBJ2-7
CDR3 protein: CAIQGHGPYEQYF

V gene: TRBV4-1
J gene: TRBJ2-1
CDR3 protein: CASSPPPGSSYNEQFF

V gene: TRBV7-2
J gene: TRBJ2-7
CDR3 protein: CASSLERGGYEQYF

V gene: TRBV19
J gene: TRBJ2-7
CDR3 protein: CASSTGALYEQYF

V gene: TRBV7-9
J gene: TRBJ2-2
CDR3 protein: CASSPPTKGLAENTGELFF

V gene: TRBV10-3
J gene: TRBJ2-4
CDR3 protein: CAISEFMSQGLAKNIQYF

V gene: TRBV6-1
J gene: TRBJ2-7
CDR3 protein: CASSEADLSTRGPPYEQYF

V gene: TRBV4-3
J gene: TRBJ2-5
CDR3 protein: CASSQEIATQETQYF

V gene: TRBV7-2
J gene: TRBJ2-1
CDR3 protein: CASTGGLAGYNEQFF

V gene: TRBV19
J gene: TRBJ2-7
CDR3 protein: CASSMGLAGSSYEQYF

V gene: TRBV11-2
J gene: TRBJ1-3
CDR3 protein: CASSLGTPPLFSGNTIYF

V gene: TRBV6-5
J gene: TRBJ2-2
CDR3 protein: CASSQDRAGELFF

V gene: TRBV5-1
J gene: TRBJ1-1
CDR3 protein: CASSPPSVRTMNTEAFF

V gene: TRBV5-1
J gene: TRBJ1-1
CDR3 protein: CASSFTGGTEAFF

V gene: TRBV13
J gene: TRBJ2-7
CDR3 protein: CASSETGQRSYEQYF

V gene: TRBV6-5
J gene: TRBJ2-7
CDR3 protein: CASSYSNPSPYEQYF

V gene: TRBV6-1
J gene: TRBJ2-2
CDR3 protein: CASSENWRRGTGELFF

V gene: TRBV19
J gene: TRBJ1-1
CDR3 protein: CASSRPGPGGMNTEAFF

V gene: TRBV9
J gene: TRBJ2-1
CDR3 protein: CASSPQGYNEQFF

V gene: TRBV5-6
J gene: TRBJ2-1
CDR3 protein: CASSFRLAGGPGNEQFF

V gene: TRBV5-1
J gene: TRBJ2-1
CDR3 protein: CASRMDRGTYNEQFF

V gene: TRBV7-9
J gene: TRBJ2-7
CDR3 protein: CASSSRPAGWGEQYF

V gene: TRBV5-8
J gene: TRBJ2-2
CDR3 protein: CASSKGLSGELFF

V gene: TRBV27
J gene: TRBJ2-7
CDR3 protein: CASTLRGVGAYEQYF

V gene: TRBV11-2
J gene: TRBJ1-3
CDR3 protein: CASSSVRLGQPSGNTIYF

V gene: TRBV7-9
J gene: TRBJ2-3
CDR3 protein: CASSLTREGPDTQYF

V gene: TRBV27
J gene: TRBJ2-1
CDR3 protein: CASSFGLADYNEQFF

V gene: TRBV10-3
J gene: TRBJ1-5
CDR3 protein: CAISEVGNQPQHF

V gene: TRBV27
J gene: TRBJ2-7
CDR3 protein: CASSLSGGSYEQYF

V gene: TRBV6-4
J gene: TRBJ1-5
CDR3 protein: CATLQRTEGNQPQHF

V gene: TRBV9
J gene: TRBJ2-2
CDR3 protein: CASSVPSWTANTGELFF

V gene: TRBV7-9
J gene: TRBJ1-3
CDR3 protein: CASSLGTGIGNTIYF

V gene: TRBV4-1
J gene: TRBJ2-2
CDR3 protein: CASSFWDRGAGELFF

V gene: TRBV28
J gene: TRBJ1-1
CDR3 protein: CASTPGGMNTEAFF

V gene: TRBV27
J gene: TRBJ2-7
CDR3 protein: CASSSLRGEFYEQYF

V gene: TRBV18
J gene: TRBJ1-4
CDR3 protein: CASSPGSGINEKLFF

V gene: TRBV6-5
J gene: TRBJ2-7
CDR3 protein: CASSPLGYEQYF

V gene: TRBV9
J gene: TRBJ1-1
CDR3 protein: CASSVWGREAFF

V gene: TRBV4-1
J gene: TRBJ1-2
CDR3 protein: CASSQPGTVYGYTF

V gene: TRBV9
J gene: TRBJ1-3
CDR3 protein: CASSAWDRGRSGNTIYF

V gene: TRBV7-9
J gene: TRBJ2-7
CDR3 protein: CASSLAGGGSYEQYF